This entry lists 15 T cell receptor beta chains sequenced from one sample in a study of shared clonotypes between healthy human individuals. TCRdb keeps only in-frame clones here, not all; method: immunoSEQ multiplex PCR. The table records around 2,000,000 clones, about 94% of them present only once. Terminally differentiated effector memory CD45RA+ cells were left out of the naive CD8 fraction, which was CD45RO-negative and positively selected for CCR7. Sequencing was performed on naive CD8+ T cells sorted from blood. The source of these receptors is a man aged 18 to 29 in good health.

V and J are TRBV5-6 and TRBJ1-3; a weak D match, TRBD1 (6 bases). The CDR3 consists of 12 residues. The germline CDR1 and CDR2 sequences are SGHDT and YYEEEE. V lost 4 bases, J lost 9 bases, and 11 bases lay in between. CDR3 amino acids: CASSRQGSTIYF. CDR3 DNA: TGTGCCAGCAGCAGGCAGGGGTCCACCATATATTTT.

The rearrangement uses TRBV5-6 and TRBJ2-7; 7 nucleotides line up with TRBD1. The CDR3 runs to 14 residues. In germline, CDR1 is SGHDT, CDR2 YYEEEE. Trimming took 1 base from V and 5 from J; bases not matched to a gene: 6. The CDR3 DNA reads TGTGCCAGCAGCTTGTGGGACAGAGACAACGAGCAGTACTTC. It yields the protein CASSLWDRDNEQYF.

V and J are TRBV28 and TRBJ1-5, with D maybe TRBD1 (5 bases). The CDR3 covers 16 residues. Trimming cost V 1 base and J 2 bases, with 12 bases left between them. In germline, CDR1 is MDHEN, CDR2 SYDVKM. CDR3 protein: CASSLFGGFGNQPQHF. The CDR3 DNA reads TGTGCCAGCAGTTTATTTGGGGGGTTTGGCAATCAGCCCCAGCATTTT.

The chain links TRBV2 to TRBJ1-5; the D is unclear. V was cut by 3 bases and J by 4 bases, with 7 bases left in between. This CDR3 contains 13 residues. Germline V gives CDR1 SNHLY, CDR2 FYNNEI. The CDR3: CASSDEGNQPQHF. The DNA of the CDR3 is TGTGCCAGCAGTGATGAGGGAAATCAGCCCCAGCATTTT. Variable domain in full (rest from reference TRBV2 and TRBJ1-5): EPEVTQTPSHQVTQMGQEVILRCVPISNHLYFYWYRQILGQKVEFLVSFYNNEISEKSEIFDDQFSVERPDGSNFTLKIRSTKLEDSAMYFCASSDEGNQPQHFGDGTRLSIL.

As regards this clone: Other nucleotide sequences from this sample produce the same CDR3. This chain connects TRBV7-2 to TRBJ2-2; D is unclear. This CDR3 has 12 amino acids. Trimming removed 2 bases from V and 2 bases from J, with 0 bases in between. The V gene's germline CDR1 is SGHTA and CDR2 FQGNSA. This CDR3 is CASSLNTGELFF. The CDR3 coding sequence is TGTGCCAGCAGCTTAAACACCGGGGAGCTGTTTTTT.

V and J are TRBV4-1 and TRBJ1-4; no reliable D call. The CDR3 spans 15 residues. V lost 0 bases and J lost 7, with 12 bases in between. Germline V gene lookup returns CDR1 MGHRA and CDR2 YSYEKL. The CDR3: CASSQDRRASEKLFF. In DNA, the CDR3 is TGCGCCAGCAGCCAAGATAGGAGGGCGAGTGAAAAACTGTTTTTT.

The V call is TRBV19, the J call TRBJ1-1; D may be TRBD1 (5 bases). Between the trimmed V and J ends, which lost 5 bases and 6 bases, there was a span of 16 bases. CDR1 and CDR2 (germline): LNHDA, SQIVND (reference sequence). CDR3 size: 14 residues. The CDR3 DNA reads TGTGCCAGTAGTCCCGCGGGGACCAACTCTGAAGCTTTCTTT. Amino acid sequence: CASSPAGTNSEAFF.

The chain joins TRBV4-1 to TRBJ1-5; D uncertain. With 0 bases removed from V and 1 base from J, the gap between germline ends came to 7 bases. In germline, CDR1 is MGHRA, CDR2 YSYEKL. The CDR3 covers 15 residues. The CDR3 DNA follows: TGCGCCAGCAGCCAAGATCTTGAGAGCAATCAGCCCCAGCATTTT. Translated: CASSQDLESNQPQHF.

The CDR3 reads CASSPSGDRETFF. The CDR3 bases are TGTGCCAGCAGCCCCTCTGGGGACAGGGAGACTTTCTTT. The V and J genes are TRBV9 and TRBJ1-1, with 9 nucleotides matching TRBD1. Germline-derived CDR1 and CDR2 are SGDLS and YYNGEE. The CDR3 runs 13 residues. The V and J ends lost 4 bases and 12 bases, in that order; junction bases with no gene match: 10.

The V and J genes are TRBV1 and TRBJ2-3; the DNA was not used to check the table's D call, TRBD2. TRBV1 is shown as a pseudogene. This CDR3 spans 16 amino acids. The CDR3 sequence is CTSSPPASGGTDTQYF. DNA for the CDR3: TGCACCAGCAGCCCCCCGGCTAGCGGGGGCACAGATACGCAGTATTTT.

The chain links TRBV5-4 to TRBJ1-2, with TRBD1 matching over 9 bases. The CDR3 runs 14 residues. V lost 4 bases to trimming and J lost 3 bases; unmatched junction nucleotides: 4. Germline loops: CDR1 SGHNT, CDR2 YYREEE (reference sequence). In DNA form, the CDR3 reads TGTGCCAGCAGCCCTCGGACAGGGGACTATGGCTACACCTTC. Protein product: CASSPRTGDYGYTF.

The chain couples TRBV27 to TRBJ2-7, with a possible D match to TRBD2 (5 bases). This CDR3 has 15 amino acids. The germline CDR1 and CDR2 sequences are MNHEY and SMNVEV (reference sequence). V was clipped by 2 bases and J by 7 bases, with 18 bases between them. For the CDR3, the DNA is TGTGCCAGCAGTTTAATGACACCCGGCGAGCGGGAGCAGTACTTC. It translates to CASSLMTPGEREQYF.

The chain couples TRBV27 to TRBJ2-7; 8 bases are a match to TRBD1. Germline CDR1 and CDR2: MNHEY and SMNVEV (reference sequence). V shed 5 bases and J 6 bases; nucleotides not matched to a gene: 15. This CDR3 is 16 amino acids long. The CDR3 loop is CASSPLTGTGQIEQYF. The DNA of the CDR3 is TGTGCCAGCAGTCCATTAACGGGGACAGGTCAGATCGAGCAGTACTTC.

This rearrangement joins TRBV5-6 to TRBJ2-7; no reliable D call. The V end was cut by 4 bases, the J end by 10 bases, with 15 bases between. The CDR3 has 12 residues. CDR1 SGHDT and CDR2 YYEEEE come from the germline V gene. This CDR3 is CASSADGASQYF. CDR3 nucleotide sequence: TGTGCCAGCAGCGCGGACGGCGCGAGCCAGTACTTC.

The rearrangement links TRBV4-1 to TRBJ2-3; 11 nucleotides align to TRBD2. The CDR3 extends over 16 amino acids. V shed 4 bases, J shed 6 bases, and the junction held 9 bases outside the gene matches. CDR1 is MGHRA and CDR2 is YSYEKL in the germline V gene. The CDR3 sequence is CASSRATGTSGDTQYF. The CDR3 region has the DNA TGCGCCAGCAGCCGAGCAACCGGGACTAGCGGTGATACGCAGTATTTT.